The present T cell receptor beta chain was sequenced within a study of post-analysis software for immune sequencing data. The TCR beta cDNA libraries contained unique molecular identifiers. TCRdb reanalysed the PCR reads using MiXCR and keeps one entry per CDR3 protein. The sample shows fewer than 550,000 distinct CDR3 sequences, 34% of them seen only once. The CDR3 is 14 amino acids. Per germline, CDR1 SGHRS and CDR2 YFSETQ. Study-level findings and limits: TRBV segments more frequent in patients than in controls numbered roughly 5 and included TRBV5-6, TRBV5-1 and TRBV20-1.

Concerning this clonotype: The antigen remains unidentified. An end of the junction does not agree with germline; a read error may underlie this.

Specimen: blood. This TCR came from a girl younger than 18 with multiple sclerosis. The genes are TRBV5-1 and TRBJ2-5; D remains ambiguous. The CDR3 here is CASSLNVVQETRYF. CDR3 coding DNA: TGCGCCAGCAGCTTGAATGTAGTACAAGAGACCCGGTACTTC.